This T cell receptor (beta chain) was sequenced for a study of cytomegalovirus exposure and HLA in healthy donors. Study context: The study's early data release held some 85 million unique TCRs from HLA-typed donors. Regarding the study as a whole: Prediction of most subjects' HLA-A and HLA-B alleles by TCR beta sequences was reportedly accurate. As was reported, the classifier diagnosed cytomegalovirus status with high specificity and sensitivity.

Comments on this clone: Its antigen remains unidentified.

PCR was performed using 60 Vbeta and 13 Jbeta primers. Repertoires were generated with immunoSEQ multiplex PCR, while TCRdb's copy carries only in-frame clones and drops some. The sample yields more than 95,000 clones, of which the top ten take up approximately 2%. Trimming took off 0 bases at V and 3 bases at J, with 7 bases between the two ends. In germline, CDR1 is SGDLS, CDR2 YYNGEE. The CDR3 has 14 amino acids. The chain links TRBV9 to TRBJ1-5, with TRBD1 as a possible D gene (5 bases). Specimen: PBMCs. The TCR comes from a man aged 40-50 years in good health and CMV-seronegative. The CDR3 protein is CASSVGGDNQPQHF. The CDR3 DNA sequence: TGTGCCAGCAGCGTAGGGGGGGACAATCAGCCCCAGCATTTT.